Below, 31 T cell receptor beta chains from the same sample are listed, as sequenced in a study of T cells after yellow fever vaccination. TCRdb itself ran the 5' RACE reads through MiXCR, one entry per CDR3 protein. Of around 550,000 distinct CDR3 sequences listed, around 21% are singletons. This sample comprised PBMCs, obtained 15 days after the yellow fever booster vaccination. Receptor source: a man younger than 45 who received the YFV17D yellow fever vaccine.

This chain uses TRBV5-6 with TRBJ2-1; 10 bases map to TRBD2. With 0 bases clipped from V and 6 bases from J, the junction kept 6 bases outside the gene matches. From germline, CDR1 is SGHDT and CDR2 YYEEEE. The CDR3 is 16 amino acids. The CDR3, as DNA: TGTGCCAGCAGCTTGGACGTGCTAGCGGGAGTCAATGAGCAGTTCTTC. This codes for CASSLDVLAGVNEQFF.

This clonotype has just a few counts. The chain joins TRBV10-3 to TRBJ1-2, with D possibly being TRBD1 (6 bases). The CDR3 totals 16 residues. The germline V gene has CDR1 ENHRY and CDR2 SYGVKD. Trimming shortened V by 0 bases and J by 2 bases, and 13 bases separated the two germline ends. The CDR3 DNA is TGTGCCATCAGTGAGTCGGGGGCGCTGGGGAACTATGGCTACACCTTC. Translating gives CAISESGALGNYGYTF.

This clonotype appeared many times. V gene TRBV28 combines with J gene TRBJ2-2, with D possibly matching TRBD2 (5 bases). Germline loops: CDR1 MDHEN, CDR2 SYDVKM. V lost 9 bases and J 4 bases, leaving 12 bases between the germline ends. The CDR3 has 13 amino acids. CDR3 coding DNA: TGTGCCAGTAGCCTTCGGGGCACCGGGGAGCTGTTTTTT. Protein product: CASSLRGTGELFF.

V usage is TRBV3-1 and J usage is TRBJ2-7; a weak D match, TRBD1 (7 bases). Germline assignment: CDR1 LGHDT and CDR2 YNNKEL (reference sequence). The CDR3 runs 15 residues. V lost 1 base and J lost 10, with 20 bases in between. This chain's CDR3 is CASSQGGGGLRKQYF. CDR3 DNA: TGTGCCAGCAGCCAAGGTGGAGGGGGCTTAAGGAAACAGTACTTC.

This chain links TRBV19 with TRBJ2-3; 10 bases are a match to TRBD1. J was trimmed by 5 bases and V by 5 bases; bases with no gene match: 4. The germline gives CDR1 LNHDA, CDR2 SQIVND (reference sequence). The CDR3 totals 14 residues. The CDR3: CASSETGGRDTQYF. CDR3 nucleotides: TGTGCCAGTAGTGAGACAGGGGGCAGAGATACGCAGTATTTT.

V and J are TRBV30 and TRBJ2-1, with 7 bases matching TRBD1. V shed 1 base and J 11 bases; nucleotides not matched to a gene: 11. The CDR3 is made up of 14 amino acids. The germline V gene has CDR1 GTSNPN and CDR2 SVGIG (reference sequence). The CDR3 DNA reads TGTGCCTGGAGTGGTGCGGCAGGGGGATATCAGCAGTTCTTC. Its protein is CAWSGAAGGYQQFF.

J is TRBJ2-3 and V is TRBV20-1; no reliable D call. Per the germline V gene, CDR1 is DFQATT and CDR2 is SNEGSKA (reference sequence). The V and J ends lost 6 bases and 6 bases respectively, with 13 bases between them. The CDR3 spans 12 residues. CDR3 region: CSAARGWDTQYF. The CDR3 nucleotides read TGCAGTGCCGCCCGTGGATGGGATACGCAGTATTTT.

This chain connects TRBV18 to TRBJ2-2, with D hard to call. The CDR3 is 15 residues long. Trimming removed 5 bases from V and 6 bases from J, with 16 bases in between. Germline V gives CDR1 KGHSH, CDR2 LQKENI. The CDR3 DNA reads TGTGCCAGCTCATCTGGACCGGGTCTCGCCGGGGAGCTGTTTTTT. Translated: CASSSGPGLAGELFF.

The V and J genes are TRBV6-5 and TRBJ2-2; TRBD1 matches 7 bases. The CDR3 covers 14 residues. V trimming: 3 bases; J trimming: 5 bases; junction bases outside the gene matches: 3. Germline CDR1 MNHEY, CDR2 SVGAGI. CDR3 in DNA: TGTGCCAGCAGTTATACAGGGGAAACCGGGGAGCTGTTTTTT. Encoded protein: CASSYTGETGELFF.

This clonotype was seen more than once but under ten times. J is TRBJ2-2 and V is TRBV12-3 or TRBV12-4; the match to TRBD1 covers 7 bases. The CDR3 covers 15 residues. V dropped 4 bases and J dropped 3; count of bases not matched to a gene: 5. The CDR3 is CASSSRTGDTGELFF. The CDR3 DNA is TGTGCCAGCAGTTCTCGGACAGGCGACACCGGGGAGCTGTTTTTT.

The DNA for the CDR3 is TGTGCCAGCACTCCACAAACGGGGACCGCCTACGAGCAGTACTTC. This codes for CASTPQTGTAYEQYF. This chain links TRBV12-3 or TRBV12-4 with TRBJ2-7; D is tentatively TRBD1 or TRBD2 (5 bases each). V was trimmed by 7 bases and J by 2 bases, leaving 18 bases between them. This CDR3 spans 15 amino acids.

This clonotype was found many times. The rearrangement links TRBV12-3 or TRBV12-4 to TRBJ2-3; the match to TRBD2 covers 7 bases. With V trimmed by 7 bases and J by 11 bases, 15 bases remained unmatched. The CDR3 loop spans 14 amino acids. The CDR3 region has the DNA TGTGCCAGCACCCAAGCGGGATCCCCTGCTAGGCAGTATTTT. The encoded protein is CASTQAGSPARQYF.

The chain is built from TRBV7-2 and TRBJ2-1; TRBD2 might be the D (5 bases). The V end lost 5 bases, the J end lost 2 bases, and 13 bases lay between the germline ends. The CDR3 is made up of 15 amino acids. Germline V lookup: CDR1 SGHTA, CDR2 FQGNSA. The CDR3 coding sequence is TGTGCCAGCAGCGCCGGGATTAACCCCTACAATGAGCAGTTCTTC. Protein sequence: CASSAGINPYNEQFF.

The chain employs TRBV11-1 and TRBJ2-2, with a tentative D call TRBD2 (6 bases). V lost 5 bases, J lost 6 bases, and 28 bases lay in between. Germline CDR1 SGHAT, CDR2 FQDESV (reference sequence). This CDR3 has 19 residues. The CDR3 loop reads CASSPTSPMTGGLAGELFF. DNA for the CDR3: TGTGCCAGCAGCCCGACTTCCCCAATGACTGGGGGACTCGCCGGGGAGCTGTTTTTT.

The gene calls are TRBV27 and TRBJ1-6; D not resolved. Germline loops: CDR1 MNHEY, CDR2 SMNVEV (reference sequence). The CDR3 is 13 residues long. Trimming cost V 5 bases and J 5 bases, with 7 bases left between them. DNA of the CDR3: TGTGCCAGCAGTCCGTATGATAATTCACCCCTCCACTTT. Its translation is CASSPYDNSPLHF.

The chain employs TRBV14 and TRBJ2-1; no clear D. The CDR3 contains 15 residues. With 0 bases removed from V and 9 bases from J, the gap between germline ends came to 15 bases. From germline, CDR1 is SGHDN and CDR2 FVKESK. This CDR3 is CASSQEEVLTGEQFF. DNA for the CDR3: TGTGCCAGCAGCCAAGAGGAAGTTCTTACCGGTGAGCAGTTCTTC.

V is TRBV10-3 and J is TRBJ2-1; D tentatively reads TRBD1 or TRBD2 (7 bases each). The germline V gene encodes CDR1 ENHRY and CDR2 SYGVKD. Trimming removed 3 bases at V and 6 bases at J, with 15 bases between. CDR3 length equals 15 residues. The CDR3 nucleotides are TGTGCCATCAGTGACGCGGCAGGGGGGGGCAATGAGCAGTTCTTC. Encoded protein: CAISDAAGGGNEQFF.

The chain joins TRBV28 to TRBJ2-5; D tentatively fits TRBD1 or TRBD2 (6 bases each). V was trimmed by 5 bases and J by 13 bases, leaving 17 bases between them. Germline V gene lookup returns CDR1 MDHEN and CDR2 SYDVKM. The CDR3 spans 12 residues. This CDR3 reads CASSIPGGLGYF. The CDR3 DNA is TGTGCCAGCAGTATCCCTGGGGGGCTCGGGTACTTC.

V is TRBV20-1 and J is TRBJ1-5; D gene ambiguous. Trimming removed 2 bases from V and 3 bases from J, with 8 bases in between. The CDR3 covers 13 residues. The germline gives CDR1 DFQATT, CDR2 SNEGSKA (reference sequence). DNA for the CDR3: TGCAGTGCTAGAACCGGGTTCAATCAGCCCCAGCATTTT. This translates into CSARTGFNQPQHF.

The genes are TRBV21-1 and TRBJ2-5. TRBV21-1 is reported as a pseudogene. The CDR3 length is 15 residues. The CDR3 is CASRETWYLQETQYF. DNA for the CDR3: TGTGCCAGCAGGGAAACGTGGTACCTTCAAGAGACCCAGTACTTC.

DNA for the CDR3: TGTGCCACCAGCTCCCGATCGGCGGGAGCTAGCACAGATACGCAGTATTTT. Amino acids: CATSSRSAGASTDTQYF. The rearrangement joins TRBV24-1 to TRBJ2-3; 7 bases align to TRBD2. Trimming at V came to 7 bases and at J to 0 bases, leaving 12 bases not matched to a gene. Germline assignment: CDR1 KGHDR and CDR2 SFDVKD. The CDR3 extends over 17 amino acids.

This clonotype was detected a few times. The V gene is TRBV5-1, the J gene TRBJ2-1; D remains ambiguous. The V gene's germline CDR1 is SGHRS and CDR2 YFSETQ. The V gene lost 0 bases and the J gene lost 1 base, with 8 bases spanning the gap. This CDR3 is 15 amino acids long. CDR3 DNA sequence: TGCGCCAGCAGCTTGGCGTCAACTTCCTACAATGAGCAGTTCTTC. Translated: CASSLASTSYNEQFF.

The table lists this clonotype with a few counts. This chain joins TRBV20-1 and TRBJ2-7; tentative D call: TRBD2 (6 bases). Trimming took off 2 bases at V and 5 bases at J, with 25 bases between the two ends. The CDR3 totals 17 residues. Germline CDR1 is DFQATT and CDR2 is SNEGSKA (reference sequence). In nucleotides, the CDR3 is TGCAGTGCTAGACGGACTACTAGCTACGGGATCCGGCACGAGCAGTACTTC. Its protein is CSARRTTSYGIRHEQYF.

This clonotype has more than one count but fewer than ten. This sequence joins TRBV3-1 and TRBJ2-7; 12 bases match TRBD2. With V trimmed by 6 bases and J by 1 base, 22 bases remained unmatched. CDR3 length equals 21 residues. Germline V gene data show CDR1 as LGHDT and CDR2 as YNNKEL (reference sequence). CDR3 loop: CASSPTSGRTPRLFISYEQYF. CDR3 DNA: TGTGCCAGCAGTCCGACTAGCGGGAGAACCCCCCGGCTATTTATATCCTACGAGCAGTACTTC.

This clonotype appeared a few times. The genes are TRBV20-1 and TRBJ2-2, with 8 nucleotides matching TRBD2. J lost 4 bases, V lost 1 base, and 2 bases had no gene match. Germline V gives CDR1 DFQATT, CDR2 SNEGSKA (reference sequence). CDR3 length: 14 residues. CDR3 nucleotides: TGCAGTGCTAGAGCACTAGCGGTCACCGGGGAGCTGTTTTTT. It specifies CSARALAVTGELFF.

The chain couples TRBV9 to TRBJ1-1, with 8 bases fitting TRBD1. The V segment lost 3 bases and the J segment 5 bases; nucleotides outside the gene matches: 3. This CDR3 has 13 amino acids. CDR1 and CDR2 from the germline V gene are SGDLS and YYNGEE. For the CDR3, the DNA is TGTGCCAGCAGCGGACAGGGGAGGACTGAAGCTTTCTTT. This codes for CASSGQGRTEAFF.

This clonotype came up a few times. The chain joins TRBV20-1 to TRBJ2-7; possibly TRBD1 or TRBD2 for D (5 bases each). The CDR3 covers 12 residues. Germline assignment: CDR1 DFQATT and CDR2 SNEGSKA (reference sequence). V lost 6 bases to trimming and J lost 3 bases, with 12 bases between them. Written as DNA, the CDR3 is TGCAGTGCCTCACGGGACGGCTACGAGCAGTACTTC. This translates into CSASRDGYEQYF.

This clonotype was observed at least ten times. In nucleotides, the CDR3 is TGTGCCAGCAGCCACGGGACTAGCGGGAGTAACACAGATACGCAGTATTTT. Translated: CASSHGTSGSNTDTQYF. The gene calls are TRBV12-3 or TRBV12-4 and TRBJ2-3; 14 nucleotides align to TRBD2. J gave up 2 bases and V 6 bases, and 7 bases lay outside the gene matches. This CDR3 is built from 17 residues.

CDR3 nucleotides: TGTGCCAGCAGTTTTGCAGGGACAGGGACTATAGGGTCCTACAATGAGCAGTTCTTC. Protein sequence: CASSFAGTGTIGSYNEQFF. The rearrangement uses TRBV27 and TRBJ2-1; 9 positions match TRBD1. Trimming took 3 bases from V and 1 from J; bases not matched to a gene: 13. CDR1 is MNHEY and CDR2 is SMNVEV in the germline V gene (reference sequence). The CDR3 is 19 amino acids.

The chain links TRBV29-1 to TRBJ2-5; D remains ambiguous. Trimming pared 3 bases from V and 9 bases from J, leaving 17 bases between. The germline V gene has CDR1 SQVTM and CDR2 ANQGSEA. The CDR3 has 13 residues. CDR3 bases: TGCAGCGTTGAGACATGGGGAAAGGGTCCCCAGTACTTC. Translated: CSVETWGKGPQYF. The entire variable domain, with the rest obtained from reference TRBV29-1 and TRBJ2-5, is as follows: SAVISQKPSRDICQRGTSLTIQCQVDSQVTMMFWYRQQPGQSLTLIATANQGSEATYESGFVIDKFPISRPNLTFSTLTVSNMSPEDSSIYLCSVETWGKGPQYFGPGTRLLVL.

The chain's CDR3 is CSVGFPSETQYF. The DNA for the CDR3 is TGCAGCGTTGGGTTCCCCTCAGAGACCCAGTACTTC. This chain uses TRBV29-1 with TRBJ2-5, with unresolved D. V was pared by 4 bases and J by 4 bases, with 10 bases between. Looked up from germline, CDR1 is SQVTM and CDR2 is ANQGSEA. CDR3 size: 12 residues.